The 32 T cell receptor beta chains given below trace back to one sample, sequenced in a study of cytomegalovirus exposure and HLA in healthy donors. The PCR contained 60 Vbeta and 13 Jbeta primers. Produced via immunoSEQ multiplex PCR; TCRdb's table is partial and in-frame only. Of some 100,000 clones in the sample, approximately 77% were seen once. The sequenced sample was PBMCs. The receptors come from a man aged 50 to 60 in good health and CMV-seropositive.

This chain joins TRBV5-1 and TRBJ2-1; a possible D gene is TRBD1 (7 bases). Trimming took 3 bases from V and 8 from J, leaving 18 bases between them. This CDR3 is built from 15 residues. Germline V gene sequence: CDR1 SGHRS, CDR2 YFSETQ. CDR3 loop: CASSSADRRGDEQFF. The CDR3, as DNA: TGCGCCAGCAGCTCGGCGGACAGGCGGGGCGATGAGCAGTTCTTC.

V and J are TRBV30 and TRBJ2-3; 13 nucleotides match TRBD2. The V segment lost 3 bases and the J segment 2 bases; nucleotides outside the gene matches: 5. The germline CDR1 and CDR2 sequences are GTSNPN and SVGIG (reference sequence). This CDR3 spans 16 amino acids. Written as DNA, the CDR3 is TGTGCCTGGAGCCCGGGACTAGCGGGGTACACAGATACGCAGTATTTT. This encodes CAWSPGLAGYTDTQYF.

V usage is TRBV7-2 and J usage is TRBJ1-4, with 10 bases lining up with TRBD1. The CDR3 runs to 18 residues. Germline V gene lookup returns CDR1 SGHTA and CDR2 FQGNSA. V gave up 2 bases and J gave up 12 bases; unmatched junction bases: 18. CDR3 in amino acids: CASSLTSPRDIGTGELFF. As DNA, the CDR3 is TGTGCCAGCAGCTTAACAAGCCCACGGGACATCGGGACAGGGGAACTGTTTTTT.

The table lists this clone with a few counts. V and J are TRBV5-6 and TRBJ2-7; D gene unclear. Germline CDR1 SGHDT, CDR2 YYEEEE. V shed 2 bases and J shed 8 bases, with 14 bases lying between them. The CDR3 length is 13 residues. The CDR3 DNA is TGTGCCAGCAGCTTCCCAAGAAATCTAAAGCAGTACTTC. Translating gives CASSFPRNLKQYF.

This sequence joins TRBV11-2 and TRBJ2-2; perhaps TRBD2 as D (5 bases). This CDR3 is built from 14 residues. Trimming cost V 3 bases and J 3 bases, with 8 bases left between them. Germline V CDR1 and CDR2: SGHAT, FQNNGV. CDR3 region: CASSLRVDTGELFF. As DNA, the CDR3 is TGTGCCAGCAGCTTGAGGGTGGACACCGGGGAGCTGTTTTTT.

This clone was seen a few times. V usage is TRBV7-8 and J usage is TRBJ2-5; D gene ambiguous. This CDR3 has 14 amino acids. Trimming shortened V by 1 base and J by 2 bases, and 8 bases separated the two germline ends. CDR1 and CDR2 from the germline V gene are SGHVS and FQNEAQ. The CDR3 DNA is TGTGCCAGCAGCTTAGTGCGGTATCAAGAGACCCAGTACTTC. Translated: CASSLVRYQETQYF.

This clone was observed once. The J gene is TRBJ1-1, the V gene TRBV28; 12 positions agree with TRBD1. The CDR3 is 16 residues long. The junction had 12 bases not matched to a gene; V was cut back by 6 bases and J by 7 bases. Germline lookup yields CDR1 MDHEN and CDR2 SYDVKM. This chain's CDR3 is CASRMIGTGGYNEAFF. The CDR3, as DNA: TGTGCCAGCAGGATGATCGGGACAGGGGGCTATAATGAAGCTTTCTTT.

Remarks on this clone: One junction end disagrees with the germline gene, perhaps due to a read error. The chain uses TRBV7-6 and TRBJ1-5; a weak D match, TRBD1 (5 bases). Per the germline V gene, CDR1 is SGHVS and CDR2 is FNYEAQ. The CDR3 has 13 amino acids. The CDR3 reads CASSLGGNRPQHF. The DNA for the CDR3 is TGTGCCAGCAGCTTAGGGGGCAATCGGCCCCAGCATTTT.

This chain connects TRBV7-2 to TRBJ1-2; 8 bases line up with TRBD1. This CDR3 contains 15 residues. CDR1 is SGHTA, CDR2 FQGNSA, per germline. Losses at the gene ends were 2 bases for V and 7 bases for J; bases not matched to a gene: 9. The CDR3 DNA reads TGTGCCAGCAGCTTAATGACAGGGGATCTTCGTGGCTACACCTTC. This gives the protein CASSLMTGDLRGYTF.

The rearrangement joins TRBV7-8 to TRBJ2-5, with 16 bases fitting TRBD2. The germline V gene encodes CDR1 SGHVS and CDR2 FQNEAQ. Germline trimming cut 0 bases from V and 4 bases from J; bases unmatched to any gene: 8. The CDR3 sequence is 19 residues long. CDR3 nucleotide sequence: TGTGCCAGCAGCTTAGCGGGACTAGCGGGAGGGCCCTCGGGAGAGACCCAGTACTTC. Protein sequence: CASSLAGLAGGPSGETQYF.

The chain joins TRBV5-4 to TRBJ2-5; D not certain. V gave up 3 bases and J gave up 4 bases, with 19 bases separating them. The CDR3 totals 16 residues. In germline, CDR1 is SGHNT, CDR2 YYREEE (reference sequence). CDR3 residues: CASSSTTPRRLETQYF. The CDR3 coding sequence is TGTGCCAGCAGCTCCACAACCCCTAGGCGATTAGAGACCCAGTACTTC.

The V call is TRBV14, the J call TRBJ2-7; 7 bases agree with TRBD2. V lost 6 bases to trimming and J lost 4 bases; unmatched junction nucleotides: 6. The CDR3 is made up of 13 amino acids. Germline assignment: CDR1 SGHDN and CDR2 FVKESK. The CDR3: CASSGAGEYEQYF. Written as DNA, the CDR3 is TGTGCCAGCAGTGGCGCGGGGGAGTACGAGCAGTACTTC.

The V gene is TRBV5-6, the J gene TRBJ2-7; 7 bases map to TRBD1. Trimming removed 0 bases from V and 5 bases from J; junction bases left unmatched: 8. The CDR3 extends over 15 amino acids. From germline, CDR1 is SGHDT and CDR2 YYEEEE. This CDR3 is CASSLVGGEEDEQYF. In nucleotides, the CDR3 is TGTGCCAGCAGCTTGGTAGGGGGCGAGGAGGACGAGCAGTACTTC.

This chain links TRBV11-3 with TRBJ1-1, with 8 positions matching TRBD1. V lost 6 bases, J lost 8 bases, and 5 bases stayed unmatched. Germline V CDR1 and CDR2: SGHNT, YENEEA. The CDR3 consists of 12 residues. The CDR3 loop is CASSFDRGEAFF. DNA for the CDR3: TGTGCCAGCAGTTTTGACAGGGGCGAAGCTTTCTTT.

To note about this clone: Mismatch with germline at one junction end may stem from a read error. This chain links TRBV4-3 with TRBJ2-5; no clear D. Germline-derived CDR1 and CDR2 are LGHNA and YSLEER. The CDR3 consists of 15 residues. The CDR3 nucleotides are TGCGCCAGCAGCCAAGACTGGGCAGGCCAACAGACCCAGTACTTC. Its translation: CASSQDWAGQQTQYF.

This clone was found a few times. This rearrangement joins TRBV30 to TRBJ1-4, with D maybe TRBD1 (6 bases). Germline V gene sequence: CDR1 GTSNPN, CDR2 SVGIG (reference sequence). V lost 8 bases, J lost 3 bases, and 13 bases lay in between. CDR3 length equals 13 residues. In nucleotides, the CDR3 is TGTGCCCGGCGGGGGACATCTAATGAAAAACTGTTTTTT. Encoded protein: CARRGTSNEKLFF.

The chain joins TRBV2 to TRBJ2-4; 10 nucleotides align to TRBD2. This CDR3 contains 14 residues. Germline V gene lookup returns CDR1 SNHLY and CDR2 FYNNEI. Unmatched junction bases numbered 6, after V lost 7 bases and J lost 6 bases. The chain's CDR3 is CASKELAGGNIQYF. In DNA, the CDR3 is TGTGCCAGCAAGGAGTTAGCGGGGGGAAACATTCAGTACTTC.

This clone was detected a few times. V usage is TRBV19 and J usage is TRBJ1-5; D not certain. Germline CDR1 and CDR2: LNHDA and SQIVND (reference sequence). The CDR3 contains 15 residues. Between the trimmed V and J ends, which lost 3 bases and 1 base, there was a span of 10 bases. The CDR3 region is CASSMEGWSNQPQHF. The CDR3 nucleotides are TGTGCCAGTAGTATGGAGGGATGGAGCAATCAGCCCCAGCATTTT.

The V gene is TRBV7-9, the J gene TRBJ2-7; the match to TRBD1 covers 10 bases. Unmatched junction bases numbered 2, after V lost 0 bases and J lost 9 bases. The CDR3 is 13 amino acids. Germline assignment: CDR1 SEHNR and CDR2 FQNEAQ (reference sequence). CDR3 DNA: TGTGCCAGCAGCTTAGCGGGACAGGGGAGGCAGTACTTC. It codes for CASSLAGQGRQYF.

This chain joins TRBV7-2 and TRBJ2-7, with 8 bases fitting TRBD1. In germline, CDR1 is SGHTA, CDR2 FQGNSA. V gave up 5 bases and J gave up 2 bases; unmatched junction bases: 8. This CDR3 has 15 amino acids. As DNA, the CDR3 is TGTGCCAGCAGCCCTGGACAGGGTAACGCCTACGAGCAGTACTTC. It is translated as CASSPGQGNAYEQYF. The entire variable domain, with the rest obtained from reference TRBV7-2 and TRBJ2-7, is as follows: GAGVSQSPSNKVTEKGKDVELRCDPISGHTALYWYRQSLGQGLEFLIYFQGNSAPDKSGLPSDRFSAERTGGSVSTLTIQRTQQEDSAVYLCASSPGQGNAYEQYFGPGTRLTVT.

V is TRBV30 and J is TRBJ1-2; D gene unclear. Germline V gene lookup returns CDR1 GTSNPN and CDR2 SVGIG (reference sequence). V lost 3 bases, J lost 1 base, and 3 bases lay in between. The CDR3 spans 11 residues. The CDR3 region is CAWSYNYGYTF. CDR3 DNA: TGTGCCTGGAGCTATAACTATGGCTACACCTTC.

The J gene is TRBJ2-3, the V gene TRBV5-1, with 9 bases matching TRBD2. Germline V gene sequence: CDR1 SGHRS, CDR2 YFSETQ. There are 14 residues in the CDR3. J lost 2 bases, V lost 4 bases, and 2 bases had no gene match. The CDR3 region has the DNA TGCGCCAGCAGCCGCGGGAGGGCCACAGATACGCAGTATTTT. Translation: CASSRGRATDTQYF.

This clone has just a few counts. The CDR3 spells CASSPRTDRAHEQYF. CDR3 coding DNA: TGCGCCAGCAGCCCCAGGACCGACAGGGCCCACGAGCAGTACTTC. This chain links TRBV5-1 with TRBJ2-5; 7 positions match TRBD1. The end of the DNA is better explained by TRBJ2-7, so the J call may be wrong. The CDR3 is made up of 15 amino acids. The germline gives CDR1 SGHRS, CDR2 YFSETQ.

The chain uses TRBV19 and TRBJ2-3; the match to TRBD2 covers 8 bases. The CDR3 covers 14 residues. Germline V gives CDR1 LNHDA, CDR2 SQIVND (reference sequence). Trimming at V came to 1 base and at J to 7 bases, leaving 4 bases not matched to a gene. CDR3 sequence reads: CASSIAGGLNTQYF. CDR3 bases: TGTGCCAGTAGTATAGCGGGGGGGCTAAATACGCAGTATTTT. Full variable domain (remainder filled in from reference TRBV19 and TRBJ2-3): DGGITQSPKYLFRKEGQNVTLSCEQNLNHDAMYWYRQDPGQGLRLIYYSQIVNDFQKGDIAEGYSVSREKKESFPLTVTSAQKNPTAFYLCASSIAGGLNTQYFGPGTRLTVL.

This clone was seen only a few times. CDR3 in amino acids: CAYTPKGNTIYF. In DNA form, the CDR3 reads TGTGCCTATACACCCAAGGGAAACACCATATATTTT. The chain links TRBV30 to TRBJ1-3, with D hard to call. The V gene lost 7 bases and the J gene lost 4 bases, with 11 bases spanning the gap. Per germline, CDR1 GTSNPN and CDR2 SVGIG (reference sequence). The CDR3 is 12 residues long.

The chain combines TRBV6-1 with TRBJ2-5, with TRBD1 matching 10 bases. There are 15 residues in the CDR3. In germline, CDR1 is MNHNS, CDR2 SASEGT. The V segment lost 1 base and the J segment 2 bases; nucleotides outside the gene matches: 1. CDR3 sequence (DNA): TGTGCCAGCAGTGAAGGGACAGGGGGACAAGAGACCCAGTACTTC. Translation: CASSEGTGGQETQYF.

As DNA, the CDR3 is TGCGCCAGCAGCTTGGCCGGGGAGGGTTACAATGAGCAGTTCTTC. This codes for CASSLAGEGYNEQFF. The chain joins TRBV5-1 to TRBJ2-1, with 7 nucleotides matching TRBD2. Germline V gene lookup returns CDR1 SGHRS and CDR2 YFSETQ. The CDR3 covers 15 residues. The V and J ends lost 0 bases and 4 bases, in that order; junction bases with no gene match: 4.

This clone was counted between two and nine times. V and J are TRBV15 and TRBJ1-2; 7 nucleotides match TRBD1. The CDR3 length is 14 residues. Germline V lookup: CDR1 LNHNV, CDR2 YYDKDF (reference sequence). V dropped 5 bases and J dropped 0; count of bases not matched to a gene: 3. The CDR3 is CATSQGGANYGYTF. CDR3 bases: TGTGCCACCAGCCAGGGGGGTGCTAACTATGGCTACACCTTC.

This CDR3 is CASSWTGTGGINQPQHF. The DNA of the CDR3 is TGTGCCAGCAGCTGGACCGGGACAGGGGGCATCAATCAGCCCCAGCATTTT. The V call is TRBV13, the J call TRBJ1-5, with 12 bases aligning to TRBD1. The V gene's germline CDR1 is PRHDT and CDR2 FYEKMQ (reference sequence). This CDR3 region has 17 residues. V lost 4 bases to trimming and J lost 3 bases; unmatched junction nucleotides: 7. The whole variable domain, remainder taken from reference TRBV13 and TRBJ1-5, is AAGVIQSPRHLIKEKRETATLKCYPIPRHDTVYWYQQGPGQDPQFLISFYEKMQSDKGSIPDRFSAQQFSDYHSELNMSSLELGDSALYFCASSWTGTGGINQPQHFGDGTRLSIL.

This chain uses TRBV10-3 with TRBJ1-1; the D gene is possibly TRBD1 (6 bases). Looked up from germline, CDR1 is ENHRY and CDR2 is SYGVKD. Trimming cost V 4 bases and J 4 bases, with 10 bases left between them. The CDR3 runs 13 residues. CDR3: CAISVQGSTEAFF. CDR3 coding DNA: TGTGCCATCAGTGTGCAGGGGTCCACTGAAGCTTTCTTT.

This clone appeared a single time. The CDR3 here is CASSDRTGGSYGYTF. DNA of the CDR3: TGCGCCAGCAGCGATAGAACCGGAGGGTCCTATGGCTACACCTTC. The chain couples TRBV5-1 to TRBJ1-2; D is unresolved. The CDR3 has 15 amino acids. With 4 bases removed from V and 4 bases from J, the gap between germline ends came to 17 bases. Germline V lookup: CDR1 SGHRS, CDR2 YFSETQ.

The rearrangement links TRBV30 to TRBJ2-7; 9 nucleotides agree with TRBD1. The CDR3 is 16 residues long. Germline assignment: CDR1 GTSNPN and CDR2 SVGIG (reference sequence). With V trimmed by 0 bases and J by 3 bases, 9 bases remained unmatched. CDR3: CAWSVFRQGVFYEQYF. The CDR3 DNA follows: TGTGCCTGGAGTGTTTTCAGACAGGGGGTTTTCTACGAGCAGTACTTC.